This T cell receptor (beta chain) derives from a study of OX40 agonist ivuxolimab in advanced cancers. The CDR3 length is 16 residues. CDR1 and CDR2 (germline): KGHSH, LQKENI. V was trimmed by 0 bases and J by 4 bases, leaving 15 bases between them. Generated by immunoSEQ multiplex PCR, the TCRdb table keeps only in-frame clones and is missing some. This sample has 50,000 or so clones, with approximately 81% found just once. This sequence joins TRBV18 and TRBJ1-2; D uncertain. This material consisted of CD4+ or CD8+ T cells sorted from blood, taken in a trial of the OX40 agonist ivuxolimab. This sequence originates from an adult with an advanced solid tumor such as melanoma, head and neck, liver or kidney cancer. The CDR3 loop is CASSPPASPPIYGYTF. The CDR3 DNA reads as TGTGCCAGCTCACCACCAGCCTCACCCCCCATCTATGGCTACACCTTC.